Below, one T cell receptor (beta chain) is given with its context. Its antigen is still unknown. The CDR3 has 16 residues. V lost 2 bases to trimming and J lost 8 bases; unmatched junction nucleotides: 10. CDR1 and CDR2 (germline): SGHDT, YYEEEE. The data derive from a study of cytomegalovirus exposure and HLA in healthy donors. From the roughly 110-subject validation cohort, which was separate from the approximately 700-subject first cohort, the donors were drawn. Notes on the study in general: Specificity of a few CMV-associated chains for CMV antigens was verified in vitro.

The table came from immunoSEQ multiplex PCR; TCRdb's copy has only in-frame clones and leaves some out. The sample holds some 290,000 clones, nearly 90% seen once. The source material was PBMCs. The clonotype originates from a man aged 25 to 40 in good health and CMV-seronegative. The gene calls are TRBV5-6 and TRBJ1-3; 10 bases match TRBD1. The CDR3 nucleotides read TGTGCCAGCAGCTTAACGACAGGGGGCACTGGTGACACCATATATTTT. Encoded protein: CASSLTTGGTGDTIYF.